This T cell receptor (beta chain) derives from a study of quantifying T cell responses using KT2 cells. Study at large: RNA was reverse transcribed with TCR alpha and beta constant-region primers. The second PCR ran as a qPCR until a predetermined fluorescence threshold was reached.

A single-stranded UMI oligo with SP2 sequence was ligated to cDNA 3' ends. An equimolar mix of RC1.1 and RC1.2 primed the beta chain across TRBC1 and TRBC2. TCRdb ran MiXCR on the UMI-ligation and nested PCR reads and lists one entry per CDR3 protein. This sample has some 48,000 distinct CDR3 sequences, with 9.5% to 13% found just once. Fixed numbers of PBMC received varying amounts of KT2 cells. This clonotype was seen a handful of times. This TCR was sampled from a human donor. The sequenced sample consisted of PBMCs spiked with cells of the T cell clone KT2.

CDR3 sequence: CASSLVSGLVNTEAFF. Here the CDR3 DNA reads TGTGCCAGCAGCTTAGTGTCGGGACTCGTGAACACTGAAGCTTTCTTT. The genes are TRBV7-2 and TRBJ1-1, with a tentative D call TRBD1 (5 bases). CDR1 and CDR2 from the germline V gene are SGHTA and FQGNSA. The V end was cut by 1 base, the J end by 0 bases, with 12 bases between. This CDR3 has 16 residues.